This T cell receptor beta chain was found in a study of control samples from healthy donors and cancer patients. The CDR3 covers 11 residues. The germline V gene has CDR1 SGDLS and CDR2 YYNGEE. V was cut by 7 bases and J by 4 bases, with 5 bases left in between. This clone has more than one count but fewer than ten. Clones were sequenced by immunoSEQ multiplex PCR, and TCRdb holds only the in-frame ones, with some missing. The sample carries 120,000 or so clones, roughly 84% recorded once. The gene calls are TRBV9 and TRBJ2-2; no clear D gene. Sequencing was done on a sample of blood. This TCR was recovered from a man aged 40-55 years in good health. Here the CDR3 reads CASSSTGELFF. The CDR3 coding sequence is TGTGCCAGCTCTAGCACCGGGGAGCTGTTTTTT. The whole variable domain, filled in from reference TRBV9 and TRBJ2-2, reads DSGVTQTPKHLITATGQRVTLRCSPRSGDLSVYWYQQSLDQGLQFLIQYYNGEERAKGNILERFSAQQFPDLHSELNLSSLELGDSALYFCASSSTGELFFGEGSRLTVL.